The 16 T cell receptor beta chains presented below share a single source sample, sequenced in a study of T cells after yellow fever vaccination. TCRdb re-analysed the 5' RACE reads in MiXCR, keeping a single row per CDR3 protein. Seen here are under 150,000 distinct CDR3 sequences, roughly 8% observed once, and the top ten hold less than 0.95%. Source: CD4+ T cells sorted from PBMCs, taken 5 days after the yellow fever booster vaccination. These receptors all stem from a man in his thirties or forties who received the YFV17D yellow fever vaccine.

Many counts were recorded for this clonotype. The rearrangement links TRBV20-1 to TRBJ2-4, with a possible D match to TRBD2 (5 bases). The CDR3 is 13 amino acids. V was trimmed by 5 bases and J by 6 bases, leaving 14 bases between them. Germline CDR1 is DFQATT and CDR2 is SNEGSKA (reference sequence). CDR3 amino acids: CSAYGEHRNIQYF. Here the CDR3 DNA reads TGCAGTGCTTACGGGGAACATAGAAACATTCAGTACTTC.

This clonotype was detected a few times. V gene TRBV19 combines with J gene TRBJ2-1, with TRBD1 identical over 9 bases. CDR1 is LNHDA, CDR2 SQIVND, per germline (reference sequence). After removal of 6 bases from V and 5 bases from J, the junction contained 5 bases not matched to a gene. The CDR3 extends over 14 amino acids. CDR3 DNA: TGTGCCAGTAGGCGACAGGGGGGGAACAATGAGCAGTTCTTC. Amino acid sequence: CASRRQGGNNEQFF.

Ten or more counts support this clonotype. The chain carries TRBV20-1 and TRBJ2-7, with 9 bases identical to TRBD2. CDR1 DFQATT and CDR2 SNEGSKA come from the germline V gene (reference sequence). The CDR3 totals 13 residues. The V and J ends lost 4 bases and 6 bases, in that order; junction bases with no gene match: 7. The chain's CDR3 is CSAILSGSGEQYF. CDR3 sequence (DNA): TGCAGTGCTATACTTAGCGGGAGTGGCGAGCAGTACTTC.

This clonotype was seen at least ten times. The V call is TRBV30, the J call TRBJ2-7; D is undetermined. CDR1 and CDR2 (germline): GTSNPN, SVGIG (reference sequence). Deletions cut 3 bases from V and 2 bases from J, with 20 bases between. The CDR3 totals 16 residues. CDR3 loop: CAWRLFAANSAYEQYF. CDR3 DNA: TGTGCCTGGAGACTGTTTGCAGCCAACTCGGCCTACGAGCAGTACTTC.

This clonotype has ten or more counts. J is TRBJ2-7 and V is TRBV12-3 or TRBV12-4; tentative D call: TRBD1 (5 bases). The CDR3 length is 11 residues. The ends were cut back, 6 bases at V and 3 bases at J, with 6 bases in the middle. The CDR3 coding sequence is TGTGCCAGCAGCCAGGGCTACGAGCAGTACTTC. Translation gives CASSQGYEQYF.

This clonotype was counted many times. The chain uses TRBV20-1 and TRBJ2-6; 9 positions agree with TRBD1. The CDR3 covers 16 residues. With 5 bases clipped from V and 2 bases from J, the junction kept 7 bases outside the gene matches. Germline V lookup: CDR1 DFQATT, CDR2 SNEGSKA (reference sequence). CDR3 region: CSASGTGQAGANVLTF. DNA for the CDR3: TGCAGTGCTTCCGGGACAGGGCAGGCTGGGGCCAACGTCCTGACTTTC.

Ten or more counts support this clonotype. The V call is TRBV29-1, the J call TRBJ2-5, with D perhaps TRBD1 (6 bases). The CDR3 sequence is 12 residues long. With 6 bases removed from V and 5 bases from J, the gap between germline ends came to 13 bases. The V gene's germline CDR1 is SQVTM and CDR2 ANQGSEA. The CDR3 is CSVRGGHETQYF. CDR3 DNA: TGCAGCGTCCGAGGGGGACACGAGACCCAGTACTTC.

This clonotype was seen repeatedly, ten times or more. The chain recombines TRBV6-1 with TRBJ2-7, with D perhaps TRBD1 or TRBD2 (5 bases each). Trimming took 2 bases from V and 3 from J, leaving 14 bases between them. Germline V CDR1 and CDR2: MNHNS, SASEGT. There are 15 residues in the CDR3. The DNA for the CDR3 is TGTGCCAGCAGTGAACCCAGGGACCGTGGCTACGAGCAGTACTTC. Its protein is CASSEPRDRGYEQYF.

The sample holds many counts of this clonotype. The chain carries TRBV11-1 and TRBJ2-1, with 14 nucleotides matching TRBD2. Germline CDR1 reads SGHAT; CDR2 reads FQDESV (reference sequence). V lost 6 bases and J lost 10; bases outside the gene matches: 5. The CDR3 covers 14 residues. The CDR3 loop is CASRGLAGGGEQFF. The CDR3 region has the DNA TGTGCCAGCAGAGGACTAGCGGGGGGCGGCGAGCAGTTCTTC.

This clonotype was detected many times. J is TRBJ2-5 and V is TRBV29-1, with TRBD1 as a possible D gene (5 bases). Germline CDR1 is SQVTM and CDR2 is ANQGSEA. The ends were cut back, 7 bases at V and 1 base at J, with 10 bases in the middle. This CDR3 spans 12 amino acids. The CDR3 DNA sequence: TGCAGCGCCACTCAGGGCCAAGAGACCCAGTACTTC. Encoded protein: CSATQGQETQYF.

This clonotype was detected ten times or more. CDR3 residues: CASSLAPGQTRYEQYF. DNA for the CDR3: TGCGCCAGCAGCTTGGCCCCGGGACAGACCCGCTACGAGCAGTACTTC. This chain connects TRBV5-1 to TRBJ2-7, with TRBD1 matching over 7 bases. Germline V lookup: CDR1 SGHRS, CDR2 YFSETQ. V lost 0 bases to trimming and J lost 3 bases; unmatched junction nucleotides: 9. CDR3 length equals 16 residues. Full variable domain (outside the CDR3, taken from reference TRBV5-1 and TRBJ2-7): KAGVTQTPRYLIKTRGQQVTLSCSPISGHRSVSWYQQTPGQGLQFLFEYFSETQRNKGNFPGRFSGRQFSNSRSEMNVSTLELGDSALYLCASSLAPGQTRYEQYFGPGTRLTVT.

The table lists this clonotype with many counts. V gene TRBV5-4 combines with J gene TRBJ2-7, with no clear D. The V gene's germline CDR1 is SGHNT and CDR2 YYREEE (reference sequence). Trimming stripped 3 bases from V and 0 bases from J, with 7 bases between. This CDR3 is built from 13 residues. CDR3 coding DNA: TGTGCCAGCAGCTCGATGGGCTCCTACGAGCAGTACTTC. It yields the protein CASSSMGSYEQYF. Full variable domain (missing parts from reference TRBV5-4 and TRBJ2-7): ETGVTQSPTHLIKTRGQQVTLRCSSQSGHNTVSWYQQALGQGPQFIFQYYREEENGRGNFPPRFSGLQFPNYSSELNVNALELDDSALYLCASSSMGSYEQYFGPGTRLTVT.

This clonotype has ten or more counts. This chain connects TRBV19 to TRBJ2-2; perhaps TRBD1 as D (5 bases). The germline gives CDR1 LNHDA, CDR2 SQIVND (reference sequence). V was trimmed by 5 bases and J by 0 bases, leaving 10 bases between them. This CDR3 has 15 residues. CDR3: CASSWTISNTGELFF. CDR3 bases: TGTGCCAGTAGTTGGACAATCTCGAACACCGGGGAGCTGTTTTTT. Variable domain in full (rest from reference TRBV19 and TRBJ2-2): DGGITQSPKYLFRKEGQNVTLSCEQNLNHDAMYWYRQDPGQGLRLIYYSQIVNDFQKGDIAEGYSVSREKKESFPLTVTSAQKNPTAFYLCASSWTISNTGELFFGEGSRLTVL.

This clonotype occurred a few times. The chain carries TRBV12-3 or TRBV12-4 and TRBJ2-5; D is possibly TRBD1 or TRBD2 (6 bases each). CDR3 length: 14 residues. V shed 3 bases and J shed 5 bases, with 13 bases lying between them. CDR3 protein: CASSFWGAGETQYF. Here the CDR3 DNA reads TGTGCCAGCAGTTTCTGGGGGGCCGGGGAGACCCAGTACTTC.

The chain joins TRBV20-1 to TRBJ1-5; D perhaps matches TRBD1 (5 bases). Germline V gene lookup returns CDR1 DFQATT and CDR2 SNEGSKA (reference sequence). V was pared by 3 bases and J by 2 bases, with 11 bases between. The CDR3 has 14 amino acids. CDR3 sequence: CSASVGGGNQPQHF. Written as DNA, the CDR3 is TGCAGTGCTAGTGTCGGGGGAGGCAATCAGCCCCAGCATTTT.

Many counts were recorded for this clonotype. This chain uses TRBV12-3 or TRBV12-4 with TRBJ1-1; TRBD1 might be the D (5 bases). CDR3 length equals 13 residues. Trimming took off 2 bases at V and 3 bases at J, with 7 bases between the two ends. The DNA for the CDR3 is TGTGCCAGCAGTTTACAGGGTGACACTGAAGCTTTCTTT. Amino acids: CASSLQGDTEAFF.